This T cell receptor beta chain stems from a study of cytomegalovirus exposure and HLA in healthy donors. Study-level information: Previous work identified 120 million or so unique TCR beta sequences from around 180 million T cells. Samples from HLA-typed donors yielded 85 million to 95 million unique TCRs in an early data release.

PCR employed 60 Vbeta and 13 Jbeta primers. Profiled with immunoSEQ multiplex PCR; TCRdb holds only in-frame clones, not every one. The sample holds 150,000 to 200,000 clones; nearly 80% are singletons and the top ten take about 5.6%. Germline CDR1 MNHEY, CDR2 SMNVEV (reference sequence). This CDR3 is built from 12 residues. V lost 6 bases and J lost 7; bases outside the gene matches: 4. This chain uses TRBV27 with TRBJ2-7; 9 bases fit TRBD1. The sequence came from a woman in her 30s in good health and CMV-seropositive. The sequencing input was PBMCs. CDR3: CASRQGAREQYF. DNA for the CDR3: TGTGCCAGCAGACAGGGGGCACGGGAGCAGTACTTC.